This T cell receptor beta chain appears in the sequencing data of a study of Ad26.COV2.S vaccination and SARS-CoV-2 variants. Treatment given: around 19 received Ad26.COV2.S at low or high dose, single or two shots; 5 received placebo; per-sample allocation not given. Sampling was performed 63 days after the first vaccine or placebo injection. Libraries were prepared by immunoSEQ multiplex PCR; TCRdb keeps only in-frame clonotypes and omits some of them. Here the sample spans roughly 240,000 clones, roughly 90% being singletons. CDR3 length: 18 residues. J was trimmed by 0 bases and V by 0 bases; bases with no gene match: 9. Germline CDR1 is SGHRS and CDR2 is YFSETQ.

The rearrangement links TRBV5-1 to TRBJ1-2; 9 nucleotides align to TRBD1. Sequencing was performed on peripheral blood, taken in a trial of Ad26.COV2.S vaccine versus placebo. The receptor's source is a person aged 18-65 years who received the Ad26.COV2.S COVID-19 vaccine or a placebo. The CDR3 DNA reads as TGCGCCAGCAGCTTGGTACCCGGGACAGGGAAGACTAACTATGGCTACACCTTC. Translated, it gives CASSLVPGTGKTNYGYTF. The variable domain in full, with the rest retrieved from reference TRBV5-1 and TRBJ1-2, is KAGVTQTPRYLIKTRGQQVTLSCSPISGHRSVSWYQQTPGQGLQFLFEYFSETQRNKGNFPGRFSGRQFSNSRSEMNVSTLELGDSALYLCASSLVPGTGKTNYGYTFGSGTRLTVV.